This is a list of T cell receptor beta chains from one sample in a study of siplizumab effects on memory and regulatory T cells. Generated by immunoSEQ multiplex PCR, the TCRdb table keeps only in-frame clones and is missing some. The sample consists of some 100,000 clones, more than 95% of them appearing once. Sequencing input: naive CD4+ T cells sorted from blood. These receptors came from a human donor in good health. Each CDR3 is given with its conserved first and last residue. A D gene is named only where the DNA matches it firmly.

TGTGCCTGGAGCAGGGGGCTATCCTATAATTCACCCCTCCACTTT,CAWSRGLSYNSPLHF,15,TRBD1,TRBV30,TRBJ1-6
TGCGCCAGCAGCCAAGGGGGTCCGGTATGGGGCTATGGCTACACCTTC,CASSQGGPVWGYGYTF,16,.,TRBV4-3,TRBJ1-2
TGTGCCAGCAGTACCTACTTGCGGGGGGACACAGATACGCAGTATTTT,CASSTYLRGDTDTQYF,16,TRBD2,TRBV6-6,TRBJ2-3
TGTGCCAGCAGCATCAGCGGACCCTACGAGCAGTACTTC,CASSISGPYEQYF,13,.,TRBV11-2,TRBJ2-7
TGTGCCAGCAGCTTAGATCAGGGTGCGCGCTATAATTCACCCCTCCACTTT,CASSLDQGARYNSPLHF,17,.,TRBV7-2,TRBJ1-6
TGTGCCAGCAGTTCACTAGCGGGTACAGATACGCAGTATTTT,CASSSLAGTDTQYF,14,TRBD2,TRBV27,TRBJ2-3
TGTGCCAGCAGCGGACGAATTAGCAATCAGCCCCAGCATTTT,CASSGRISNQPQHF,14,.,TRBV7-2,TRBJ1-5
TGTGCCAGCAGTTCCCGGGACAGGGGCTCCTACGAGCAGTACTTC,CASSSRDRGSYEQYF,15,TRBD1,TRBV28,TRBJ2-7
TGTGCCAGCAGCTTGCCCACATTGAACACCGGGGAGCTGTTTTTT,CASSLPTLNTGELFF,15,.,TRBV5-8,TRBJ2-2
TGTGCCAGCAGTCCCCTAGACCGGTATCAGCCCCAGCATTTT,CASSPLDRYQPQHF,14,.,TRBV6-5,TRBJ1-5
TGTGCAAGTCGCTTAGGGACAGACCGGGACAGGCGCTGCCCTCAGCCCCAGCATTTT,CASRLGTDRDRRCPQPQHF,19,.,TRBV12-2,TRBJ1-5
TGTGCCAGCAGAGGGCGGGGATCCTACGAGCAGTACTTC,CASRGRGSYEQYF,13,.,TRBV5-8,TRBJ2-7